This TCR beta chain was identified in a study of blood T cells in healthy people across ages. Overall study: There was about one barcoded beta molecule captured by template switching per two T cells.

Combining a sample-barcoded 5' primer with a J-beta primer mix, a second PCR ran for 7 to 11 cycles. TCRdb reanalysed the 5' RACE reads using MiXCR and keeps one entry per CDR3 protein. This sample yields about 670,000 distinct CDR3 sequences, of which about 51% are seen a single time; 13% belongs to the top ten. This clonotype was seen just once. What it binds is unknown. The CDR3 contains 16 residues. The V and J ends lost 1 base and 5 bases respectively, with 12 bases between them. The germline V gene has CDR1 LGHNA and CDR2 YNFKEQ. Findings and caveats of the study: Diversity figures derived from one million T cells were judged to underestimate the true value.

The rearrangement joins TRBV4-2 to TRBJ1-6; D is unresolved. This sequence was found in a woman aged 80 or over in good health. The sample was blood. The CDR3 region has the DNA TGTGCCAGCAGCCAAGTGGGAACGCACAATAATTCACCCCTCCACTTT. Encoded protein: CASSQVGTHNNSPLHF.